This T cell receptor (beta chain) was sequenced during a study of T cell changes during pregnancy in multiple sclerosis. The CDR3 has 16 amino acids. Trimming took off 1 base at V and 7 bases at J, with 19 bases between the two ends. Germline values: CDR1 SEHNR, CDR2 FQNEAQ (reference sequence). The assay was immunoSEQ multiplex PCR, and TCRdb's table has in-frame clones only and misses some. The sample records roughly 39,000 clones, about 90% being singletons. J is TRBJ1-1 and V is TRBV7-9, with D unclear. This clonotype was sampled from a female donor with multiple sclerosis, enrolled in a pregnancy study. Sequencing was performed on CD8+ T cells from peripheral blood mononuclear cells, taken after pregnancy. The CDR3 region is CASSLVGGRRRDEAFF. As DNA, the CDR3 is TGTGCCAGCAGCTTAGTTGGAGGACGTAGGCGGGATGAAGCTTTCTTT.